The sequence of this TCR beta chain was determined in a study of blood T cell repertoires in COVID-19. The repertoire was sequenced with immunoSEQ multiplex PCR; TCRdb's copy has only in-frame clones and lacks some. In the table there are approximately 220,000 clones, 83% of which are singletons. This CDR3 spans 14 amino acids. V lost 6 bases to trimming and J lost 4 bases; unmatched junction nucleotides: 6. Germline V gives CDR1 LGHDT, CDR2 YNNKEL (reference sequence). The sample comprised PBMCs or T cells enriched from blood (not recorded which). The genes are TRBV3-1 (or the pseudogene TRBV3-2) and TRBJ1-5; 7 bases align to TRBD1. The clonotype comes from a woman between 40 and 55 years old who had been exposed to COVID-19. Here the CDR3 DNA reads TGTGCCAGCAGTCCACAGGGGCGGAATCAGCCCCAGCATTTT. This encodes CASSPQGRNQPQHF.